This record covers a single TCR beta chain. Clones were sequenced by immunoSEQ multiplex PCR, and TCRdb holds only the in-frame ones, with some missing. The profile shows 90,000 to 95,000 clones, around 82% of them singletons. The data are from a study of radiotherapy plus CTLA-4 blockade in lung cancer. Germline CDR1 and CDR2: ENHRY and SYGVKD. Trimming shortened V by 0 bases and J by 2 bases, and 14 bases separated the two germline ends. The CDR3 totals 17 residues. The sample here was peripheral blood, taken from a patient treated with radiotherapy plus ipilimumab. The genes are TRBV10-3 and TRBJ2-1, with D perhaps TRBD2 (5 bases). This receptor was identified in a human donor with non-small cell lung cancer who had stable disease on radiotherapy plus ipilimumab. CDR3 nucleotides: TGTGCCATCAGTGAGTCTCAGGACTTTCGACCCTACAATGAGCAGTTCTTC. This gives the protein CAISESQDFRPYNEQFF.